The 3 T cell receptor beta chains listed next were all sequenced from one sample in a study of blood T cells in healthy people across ages. The use of a sample-barcoded 5' primer and a J-beta primer mix characterized a second PCR of roughly 6 to 12 cycles. TCRdb fed the 5' RACE reads into MiXCR, producing one record per CDR3 protein. The sample yields some 640,000 distinct CDR3 sequences, approximately 50% seen once. The sample taken for sequencing was blood. These receptors were taken from a woman aged 55-75 years in good health.

In its sample, this clonotype was seen a few times. The chain couples TRBV4-3 to TRBJ1-2, with no clear D. In germline, CDR1 is LGHNA, CDR2 YSLEER. The CDR3 length is 14 residues. The V gene lost 1 base and the J gene lost 1 base, with 7 bases spanning the gap. This CDR3 is CASSQGMHNYGYTF. The CDR3, as DNA: TGCGCCAGCAGCCAAGGAATGCATAACTATGGCTACACCTTC.

This chain connects TRBV5-4 to TRBJ2-1, with D possibly matching TRBD1 (6 bases). Germline lookup yields CDR1 SGHNT and CDR2 YYREEE (reference sequence). V was clipped by 7 bases and J by 0 bases, with 11 bases between them. The CDR3 is 14 residues long. The CDR3 here is CASYDRSSYNEQFF. The CDR3, as DNA: TGTGCCAGCTACGACAGGTCCTCCTACAATGAGCAGTTCTTC.

The gene calls are TRBV19 and TRBJ2-3; D remains unclear. Deletions cut 1 base from V and 0 bases from J, with 8 bases between. The CDR3 spans 15 residues. Germline CDR1 is LNHDA and CDR2 is SQIVND (reference sequence). CDR3 DNA sequence: TGTGCCAGTAGTATAGGAGTGGCTAGCACAGATACGCAGTATTTT. Amino acids: CASSIGVASTDTQYF.